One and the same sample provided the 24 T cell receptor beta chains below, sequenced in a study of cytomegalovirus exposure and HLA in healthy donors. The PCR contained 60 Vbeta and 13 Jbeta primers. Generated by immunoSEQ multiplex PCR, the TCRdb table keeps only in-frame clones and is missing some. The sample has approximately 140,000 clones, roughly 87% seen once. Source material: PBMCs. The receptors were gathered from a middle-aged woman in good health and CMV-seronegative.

CDR3: CASSPMQYPGQGARGYTF. The CDR3 nucleotides are TGCGCCAGCAGTCCTATGCAATACCCGGGACAGGGGGCTCGTGGCTACACCTTC. The rearrangement links TRBV4-1 to TRBJ1-2; TRBD1 matches 12 bases. Germline V gene sequence: CDR1 MGHRA, CDR2 YSYEKL. The ends lost 6 bases at V and 7 bases at J; junction bases unmatched: 18. This CDR3 has 18 residues.

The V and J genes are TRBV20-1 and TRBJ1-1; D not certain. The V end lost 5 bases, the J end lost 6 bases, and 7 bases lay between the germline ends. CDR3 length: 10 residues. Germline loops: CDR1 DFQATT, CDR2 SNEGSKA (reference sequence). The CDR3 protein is CSASLSEAFF. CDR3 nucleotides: TGCAGTGCTTCCCTGTCTGAAGCTTTCTTT.

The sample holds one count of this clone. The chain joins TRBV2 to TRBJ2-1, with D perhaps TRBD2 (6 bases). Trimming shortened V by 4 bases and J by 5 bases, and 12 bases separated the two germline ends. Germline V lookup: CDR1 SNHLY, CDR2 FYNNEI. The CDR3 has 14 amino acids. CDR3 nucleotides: TGTGCCAGCAGTGGTTTTAGCGGAGACAATGAGCAGTTCTTC. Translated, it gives CASSGFSGDNEQFF.

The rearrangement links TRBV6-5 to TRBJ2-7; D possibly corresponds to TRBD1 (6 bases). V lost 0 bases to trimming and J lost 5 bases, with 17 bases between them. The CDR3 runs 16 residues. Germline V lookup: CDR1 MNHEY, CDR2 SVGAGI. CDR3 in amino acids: CASSYSKAHRAHEQYF. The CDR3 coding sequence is TGTGCCAGCAGTTACTCGAAGGCCCACAGGGCCCACGAGCAGTACTTC.

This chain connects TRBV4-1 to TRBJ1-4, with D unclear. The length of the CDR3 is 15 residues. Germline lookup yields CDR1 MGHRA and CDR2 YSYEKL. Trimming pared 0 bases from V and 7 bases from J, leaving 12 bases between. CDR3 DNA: TGCGCCAGCAGCCAAGAAGCTTGGCAGGTTGAAAAACTGTTTTTT. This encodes CASSQEAWQVEKLFF.

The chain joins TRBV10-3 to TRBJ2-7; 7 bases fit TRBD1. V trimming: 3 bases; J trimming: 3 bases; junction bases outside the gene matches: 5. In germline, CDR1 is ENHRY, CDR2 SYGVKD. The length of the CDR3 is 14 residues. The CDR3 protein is CAISDSGGSYEQYF. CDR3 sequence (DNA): TGTGCCATCAGTGACTCAGGGGGAAGCTACGAGCAGTACTTC.

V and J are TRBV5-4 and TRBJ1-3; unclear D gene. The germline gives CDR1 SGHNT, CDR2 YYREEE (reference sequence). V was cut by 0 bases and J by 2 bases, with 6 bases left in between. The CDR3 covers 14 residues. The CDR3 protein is CASSLGSAGNTIYF. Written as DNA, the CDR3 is TGTGCCAGCAGCTTGGGAAGCGCTGGAAACACCATATATTTT.

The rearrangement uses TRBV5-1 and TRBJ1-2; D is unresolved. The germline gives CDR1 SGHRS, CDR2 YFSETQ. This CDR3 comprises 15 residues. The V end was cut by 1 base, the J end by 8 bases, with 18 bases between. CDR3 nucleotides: TGCGCCAGCAGCTTGTACCGGGATCGGGCGGGGGGCTACACCTTC. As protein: CASSLYRDRAGGYTF.

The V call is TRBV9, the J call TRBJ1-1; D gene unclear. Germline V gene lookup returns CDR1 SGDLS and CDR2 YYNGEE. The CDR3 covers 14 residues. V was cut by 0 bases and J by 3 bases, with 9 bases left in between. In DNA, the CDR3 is TGTGCCAGCAGCGTAGCCCCCCTTTACACTGAAGCTTTCTTT. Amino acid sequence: CASSVAPLYTEAFF.

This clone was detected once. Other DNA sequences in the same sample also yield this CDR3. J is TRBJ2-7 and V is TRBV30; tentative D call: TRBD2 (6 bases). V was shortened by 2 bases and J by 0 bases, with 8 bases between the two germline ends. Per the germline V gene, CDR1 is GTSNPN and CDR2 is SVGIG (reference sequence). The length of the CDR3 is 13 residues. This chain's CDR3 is CAWSLGGSYEQYF. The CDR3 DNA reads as TGTGCCTGGAGTCTGGGGGGCTCCTACGAGCAGTACTTC.

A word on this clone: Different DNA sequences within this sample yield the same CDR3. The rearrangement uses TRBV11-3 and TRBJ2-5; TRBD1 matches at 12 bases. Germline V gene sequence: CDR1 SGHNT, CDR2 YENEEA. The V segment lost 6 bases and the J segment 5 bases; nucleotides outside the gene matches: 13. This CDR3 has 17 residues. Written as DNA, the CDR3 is TGTGCCAGCAGTCCCGGGACAGGGGGCGGTAGGGCTGAGACCCAGTACTTC. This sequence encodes CASSPGTGGGRAETQYF.

CDR3: CASKTQGAAPYGYTF. CDR3 coding DNA: TGTGCCAGCAAAACCCAGGGGGCCGCTCCTTATGGCTACACCTTC. The J gene is TRBJ1-2, the V gene TRBV6-5; the match to TRBD1 covers 8 bases. Germline V CDR1 and CDR2: MNHEY, SVGAGI. V lost 7 bases to trimming and J lost 5 bases; unmatched junction nucleotides: 12. The CDR3 runs to 15 residues.

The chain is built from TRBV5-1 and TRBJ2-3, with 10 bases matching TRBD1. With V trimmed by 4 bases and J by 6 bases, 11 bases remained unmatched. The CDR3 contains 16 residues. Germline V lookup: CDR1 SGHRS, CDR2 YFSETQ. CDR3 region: CASSRGGTGEGDTQYF. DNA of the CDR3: TGCGCCAGCAGCCGAGGAGGGACAGGGGAAGGGGATACGCAGTATTTT.

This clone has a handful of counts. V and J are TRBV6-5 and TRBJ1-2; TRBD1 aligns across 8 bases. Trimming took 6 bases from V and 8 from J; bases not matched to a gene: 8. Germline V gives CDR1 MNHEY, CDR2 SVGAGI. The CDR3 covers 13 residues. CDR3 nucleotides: TGTGCCAGCAGCTCCAGGGGGCTCCGCGGCTACACCTTC. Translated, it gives CASSSRGLRGYTF.

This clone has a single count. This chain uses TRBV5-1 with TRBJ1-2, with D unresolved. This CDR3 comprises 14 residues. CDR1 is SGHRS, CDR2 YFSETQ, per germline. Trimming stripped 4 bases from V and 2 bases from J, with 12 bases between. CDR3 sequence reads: CASSLLTENYGYTF. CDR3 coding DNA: TGCGCCAGCAGCCTATTGACGGAGAACTATGGCTACACCTTC.

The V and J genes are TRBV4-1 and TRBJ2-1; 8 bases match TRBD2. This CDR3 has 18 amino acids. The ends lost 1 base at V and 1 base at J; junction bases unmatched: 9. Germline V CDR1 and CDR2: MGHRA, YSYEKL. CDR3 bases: TGCGCCAGCAGCCAAGCCCCCGGACTAGCCCAATCCTACAATGAGCAGTTCTTC. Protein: CASSQAPGLAQSYNEQFF.

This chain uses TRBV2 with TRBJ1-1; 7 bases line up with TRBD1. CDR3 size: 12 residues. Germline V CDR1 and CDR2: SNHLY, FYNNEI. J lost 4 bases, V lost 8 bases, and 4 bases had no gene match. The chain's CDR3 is CASRNRGTEAFF. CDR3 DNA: TGTGCCAGCCGGAACAGGGGCACTGAAGCTTTCTTT. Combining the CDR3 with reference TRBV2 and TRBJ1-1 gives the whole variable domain EPEVTQTPSHQVTQMGQEVILRCVPISNHLYFYWYRQILGQKVEFLVSFYNNEISEKSEIFDDQFSVERPDGSNFTLKIRSTKLEDSAMYFCASRNRGTEAFFGQGTRLTVV.

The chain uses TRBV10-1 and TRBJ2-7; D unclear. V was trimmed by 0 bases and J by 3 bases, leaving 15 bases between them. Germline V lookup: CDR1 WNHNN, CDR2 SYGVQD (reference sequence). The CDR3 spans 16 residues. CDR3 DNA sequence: TGCGCCAGCAGTGAGTCGATTGGCCCCCCGTACTACGAGCAGTACTTC. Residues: CASSESIGPPYYEQYF.

CDR3 nucleotides: TGTGCCAGCAGTGAAGTTCAGGGGGCTTACTATGGCTACACCTTC. Amino acids: CASSEVQGAYYGYTF. The chain joins TRBV2 to TRBJ1-2, with 8 nucleotides matching TRBD1. The CDR3 totals 15 residues. Trimming at V came to 1 base and at J to 3 bases, leaving 4 bases not matched to a gene. The V gene's germline CDR1 is SNHLY and CDR2 FYNNEI.

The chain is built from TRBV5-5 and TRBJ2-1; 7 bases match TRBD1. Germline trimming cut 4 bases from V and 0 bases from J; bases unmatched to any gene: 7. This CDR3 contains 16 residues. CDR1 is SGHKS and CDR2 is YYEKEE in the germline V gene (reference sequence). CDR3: CASSDPGGSSYNEQFF. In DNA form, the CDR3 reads TGTGCCAGCAGCGATCCAGGGGGAAGCTCCTACAATGAGCAGTTCTTC.

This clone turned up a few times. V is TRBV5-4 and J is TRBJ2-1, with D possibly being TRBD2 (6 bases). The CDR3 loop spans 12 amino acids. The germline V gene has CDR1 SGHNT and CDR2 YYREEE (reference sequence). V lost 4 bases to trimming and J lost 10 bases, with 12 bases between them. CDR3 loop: CASSPGDLEQFF. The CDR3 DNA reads TGTGCCAGCAGCCCCGGGGACTTAGAGCAGTTCTTC. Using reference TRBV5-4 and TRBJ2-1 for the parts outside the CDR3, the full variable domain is ETGVTQSPTHLIKTRGQQVTLRCSSQSGHNTVSWYQQALGQGPQFIFQYYREEENGRGNFPPRFSGLQFPNYSSELNVNALELDDSALYLCASSPGDLEQFFGPGTRLTVL.

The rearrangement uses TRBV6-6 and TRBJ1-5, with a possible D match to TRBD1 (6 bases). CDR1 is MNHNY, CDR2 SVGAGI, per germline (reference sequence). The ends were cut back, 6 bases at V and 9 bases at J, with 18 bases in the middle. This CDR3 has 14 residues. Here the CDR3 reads CASSPTGMGSPQHF. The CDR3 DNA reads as TGTGCCAGCAGCCCCACAGGGATGGGCTCGCCCCAGCATTTT.

The CDR3 here is CASSSQTGRATGELFF. The CDR3 DNA reads as TGTGCCAGCAGCTCCCAGACAGGACGAGCCACCGGGGAGCTGTTTTTT. The rearrangement joins TRBV7-9 to TRBJ2-2; maybe TRBD1 (6 bases). V gave up 4 bases and J gave up 4 bases, with 16 bases separating them. The CDR3 length is 16 residues. Germline-derived CDR1 and CDR2 are SEHNR and FQNEAQ (reference sequence).

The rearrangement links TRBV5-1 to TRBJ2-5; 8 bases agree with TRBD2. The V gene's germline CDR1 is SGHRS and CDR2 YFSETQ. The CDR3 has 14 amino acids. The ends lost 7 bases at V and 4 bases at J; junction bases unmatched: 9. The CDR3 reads CASRPGLGSETQYF. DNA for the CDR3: TGCGCCAGCCGGCCGGGACTAGGCTCAGAGACCCAGTACTTC.